A single sample is the source of the 7 T cell receptor beta chains below, sequenced in a study of T-cell reconstitution after alpha-beta-depleted transplantation in children. A library of TCRbeta sequences, prepared with unique molecular identifiers, was generated. TCRdb reprocessed the PCR reads with MiXCR, giving one entry per CDR3 protein. The profile shows some 840,000 distinct CDR3 sequences, around 17% of them singletons. Sample: PBMCs, mostly from graft donor cells, taken 360 days after TCRalphabeta/CD19-depleted stem cell transplant. These receptor sequences come from a male patient aged 5 to 17 who had a stem cell transplant for acute lymphoblastic leukemia, so the T cells may come from the graft donor.

This clonotype was detected only a few times. The rearrangement uses TRBV5-1 and TRBJ1-1; D is possibly TRBD1 (5 bases). The germline V gene encodes CDR1 SGHRS and CDR2 YFSETQ. Trimming left V 4 bases short and J 3 bases short, with 16 bases between. The CDR3 has 15 amino acids. The CDR3 is CASSRLGGRDTEAFF. CDR3 DNA sequence: TGCGCCAGCAGCCGCCTCGGGGGGAGGGACACTGAAGCTTTCTTT. Full variable domain (remainder filled in from reference TRBV5-1 and TRBJ1-1): KAGVTQTPRYLIKTRGQQVTLSCSPISGHRSVSWYQQTPGQGLQFLFEYFSETQRNKGNFPGRFSGRQFSNSRSEMNVSTLELGDSALYLCASSRLGGRDTEAFFGQGTRLTVV.

This chain connects TRBV19 to TRBJ1-3, with D perhaps matching TRBD1 (6 bases). The germline gives CDR1 LNHDA, CDR2 SQIVND (reference sequence). The length of the CDR3 is 16 residues. V lost 4 bases, J lost 0 bases, and 13 bases lay in between. The CDR3 nucleotides read TGTGCCAGTAGTACAAGGACAGCCAGCTCTGGAAACACCATATATTTT. It yields the protein CASSTRTASSGNTIYF.

A few counts support this clonotype. V is TRBV18 and J is TRBJ2-2; 8 bases fit TRBD1. This CDR3 has 15 residues. From germline, CDR1 is KGHSH and CDR2 LQKENI. The ends lost 6 bases at V and 0 bases at J; junction bases unmatched: 3. CDR3 sequence: CASSEDRANTGELFF. The DNA of the CDR3 is TGTGCCAGCTCTGAGGACAGGGCGAACACCGGGGAGCTGTTTTTT.

This clonotype was seen only a few times. The V and J genes are TRBV12-3 or TRBV12-4 and TRBJ2-1; the match to TRBD2 covers 9 bases. The V and J ends lost 8 bases and 8 bases, in that order; junction bases with no gene match: 13. This CDR3 is built from 15 residues. CDR3: CASGTSGRFVDEQFF. CDR3 DNA: TGTGCCAGCGGAACCAGCGGGAGGTTCGTCGATGAGCAGTTCTTC.

The rearrangement joins TRBV5-4 to TRBJ2-5; D is ambiguous. V was clipped by 4 bases and J by 8 bases, with 21 bases between them. CDR3 length: 15 residues. Germline assignment: CDR1 SGHNT and CDR2 YYREEE (reference sequence). CDR3 in amino acids: CASSPQEPFGVTQYF. In DNA, the CDR3 is TGTGCCAGCAGCCCCCAGGAACCCTTTGGAGTAACCCAGTACTTC.

A few counts support this clonotype. This chain connects TRBV10-3 to TRBJ1-5, with 9 bases lining up with TRBD1. Trimming at V came to 3 bases and at J to 2 bases, leaving 5 bases not matched to a gene. This CDR3 spans 16 amino acids. Germline CDR1 and CDR2: ENHRY and SYGVKD. Here the CDR3 reads CAISEPTGGGNQPQHF. DNA for the CDR3: TGTGCCATCAGTGAACCGACAGGGGGAGGCAATCAGCCCCAGCATTTT.

This clonotype was counted between two and nine times. J is TRBJ2-1 and V is TRBV7-2, with 11 bases that match TRBD2. Trimming removed 7 bases from V and 9 bases from J; junction bases left unmatched: 14. The CDR3 is 16 amino acids. In germline, CDR1 is SGHTA, CDR2 FQGNSA. In DNA, the CDR3 is TGTGCCAGCACCAGATTTAGCGGGAGGGTGCGTAGTGAGCAGTTCTTC. The encoded protein is CASTRFSGRVRSEQFF.